This T cell receptor beta chain was identified in a study of patients and donors after allogeneic stem cell transplantation. The CDR3 has 17 residues. Trimming removed 0 bases from V and 6 bases from J, with 17 bases in between. Germline V lookup: CDR1 WSHSY, CDR2 SAAADI. From the RT-PCR reads, TCRdb called clonotypes with MiXCR, one entry per CDR3 protein. The sample has approximately 160,000 distinct CDR3 sequences, about 29% seen once. The TCR comes from a human donor who was either an allogeneic HSCT recipient or a stem cell or donor lymphocyte infusion donor (not recorded which). It is not recorded whose cells these are; they may come from a transplant donor. The V call is TRBV10-2, the J call TRBJ2-2; the D is unclear. What was sequenced was blood, either unsorted or a sorted T cell fraction (not recorded which). The CDR3 DNA is TGCGCCAGCAGTGAGTCTGGACCCTTGAGTGGGGCCGGGGAGCTGTTTTTT. The encoded protein is CASSESGPLSGAGELFF.